This T cell receptor beta chain was obtained from a study of T cell responses to AZD1222 COVID-19 vaccine. The protocol was immunoSEQ multiplex PCR, while the TCRdb copy is restricted to in-frame clones and leaves out a portion. Altogether approximately 80,000 clones are present, 90% being singletons, with the ten largest covering about 3%. Germline values: CDR1 LNHDA, CDR2 SQIVND (reference sequence). Losses at the gene ends were 3 bases for V and 0 bases for J; bases not matched to a gene: 10. The CDR3 covers 19 residues. The input for sequencing was peripheral blood, taken 28 days after the second AZD1222 dose. This receptor was identified in an adult who received the AZD1222 COVID-19 vaccine. The chain joins TRBV19 to TRBJ2-1; 11 bases fit TRBD2. The CDR3 loop reads CASSIGLAGGPSSYNEQFF. DNA for the CDR3: TGTGCCAGTAGTATTGGTCTAGCGGGAGGCCCGAGCTCCTACAATGAGCAGTTCTTC.